This TCR beta chain comes out of a study of vaccination effects on CD4 cells after COVID-19. Overall study: Researchers reported culturing approximately 1.8 million PBMC in each well, adding around 10 IU/ml IL-2 and around 9.1 ug/ml peptides. The study's findings and limits: Marked clonal contraction of both clone types appeared late after vaccination.

Remarks on this clone: Its matching antigen is unknown.

Produced via immunoSEQ multiplex PCR; TCRdb's table is partial and in-frame only. The profile shows nearly 45,000 clones, more than 65% of them singletons. The germline gives CDR1 SGDLS, CDR2 YYNGEE. This CDR3 comprises 17 residues. V was pared by 3 bases and J by 7 bases, with 20 bases between. Around day 10 of culture, CD4+ T cells were separated out. BNT162b2 vaccine or mRNA-1273 vaccine was given to participants in two doses. On day 3 and again on day 7, half the medium was replaced with IL-2 medium. The clonotype comes from a human donor who received a COVID-19 vaccine. This chain connects TRBV9 to TRBJ1-6, with a tentative D call TRBD1 (5 bases). Material: CD4+ T cells from PBMCs cultured without peptide, obtained after COVID-19 vaccination. The CDR3 sequence is CASSARVGQGLNSPLHF. In DNA, the CDR3 is TGTGCCAGCAGCGCACGAGTCGGGCAGGGATTGAATTCACCCCTCCACTTT.